One and the same sample provided the 20 T cell receptor beta chains below, sequenced in a study of regulatory T cells in long-lasting Graves disease. Time point described: persistent/refractory GD, antithyroid drugs over 5 years with positive TRAb. PBMC RNA was the source of the TCR library. For TCR beta, libraries came from iRepertoire HTBI primers and Arm-PCR of CDR3 regions. TCRdb used MiXCR to reprocess the multiplex PCR reads, holding one entry per CDR3 protein. This table has 400,000 to 500,000 distinct CDR3 sequences, around a fifth appearing once. This specimen was peripheral blood mononuclear cells (PBMCs), taken when the disease was refractory, from a patient treated with antithyroid drugs. All receptors come from a female donor with Graves disease.

Notes on this clonotype: As the CDR3 is not closed by the conserved phenylalanine or tryptophan, this likely results from a read error. The genes are TRBV28 and TRBJ1-1; D uncertain. The CDR3 extends over 15 amino acids. Between the trimmed V and J ends, which lost 3 bases and 0 bases, there was a span of 11 bases. Germline lookup yields CDR1 MDHEN and CDR2 SYDVKM. CDR3 region: CASSLWTGMNTEAFL. The CDR3 DNA follows: TGTGCCAGCAGTTTGTGGACGGGGATGAACACTGAAGCTTTCCTT.

This clonotype was recorded at least ten times. The rearrangement links TRBV6-5 to TRBJ2-7, with 7 bases lining up with TRBD2. The CDR3 extends over 15 amino acids. V dropped 2 bases and J dropped 4; count of bases not matched to a gene: 8. Looked up from germline, CDR1 is MNHEY and CDR2 is SVGAGI. The CDR3 spells CASSYAAGRGYEQYF. The CDR3 coding sequence is TGTGCCAGCAGTTACGCAGCGGGAAGGGGTTACGAGCAGTACTTC.

The chain recombines TRBV7-2 with TRBJ1-1, with a possible D match to TRBD1 (6 bases). The germline V and J ends were trimmed by 2 bases and 11 bases, with 18 bases remaining between them. The CDR3 covers 14 residues. Germline-derived CDR1 and CDR2 are SGHTA and FQGNSA. The CDR3 DNA reads TGTGCCAGCAGCTTATTCGGGGGCGAGACGGGGGCTTTCTTT. This translates into CASSLFGGETGAFF.

The V call is TRBV12-3 or TRBV12-4, the J call TRBJ2-7; D possibly matches TRBD1 or TRBD2 (6 bases each). The CDR3 is 13 amino acids. V was trimmed by 7 bases and J by 7 bases, leaving 17 bases between them. The DNA for the CDR3 is TGTGCCAGCACCCTGCTGGGGGGCGGAGAGCAGTACTTC. Translation: CASTLLGGGEQYF.

This clonotype was seen a handful of times. The chain recombines TRBV6-2 or TRBV6-3 with TRBJ1-1, with a weak D call TRBD1 (5 bases). CDR1 and CDR2 from the germline V gene are MNHEY and SVGEGT. The CDR3 runs 18 residues. Trimming stripped 5 bases from V and 4 bases from J, with 26 bases between. This chain's CDR3 is CASSGDSRVRVLGTEAFF. CDR3 DNA sequence: TGTGCCAGCAGTGGTGACAGCCGGGTAAGGGTGTTGGGCACTGAAGCTTTCTTT.

The rearrangement uses TRBV7-3 and TRBJ1-2; no definite D call. Germline CDR1 reads SGHTA; CDR2 reads FQGTGA. This CDR3 has 14 residues. The V end lost 5 bases, the J end lost 3 bases, and 13 bases lay between the germline ends. The CDR3, as DNA: TGTGCCAGCAGCCCATCGGATTCTTACTATGGCTACACCTTC. This gives the protein CASSPSDSYYGYTF.

The chain combines TRBV20-1 with TRBJ2-7, with 9 bases identical to TRBD1. With 5 bases clipped from V and 7 bases from J, the junction kept 9 bases outside the gene matches. This CDR3 region has 13 residues. Germline CDR1 reads DFQATT; CDR2 reads SNEGSKA (reference sequence). CDR3 bases: TGCAGTGCTCAGCGGGACAGGGTGGGGGAGCAGTACTTC. Translating it yields CSAQRDRVGEQYF.

This clonotype was recorded many times. The chain employs TRBV12-3 or TRBV12-4 and TRBJ2-2, with D possibly matching TRBD2 (6 bases). The germline V and J ends were trimmed by 8 bases and 4 bases, with 14 bases remaining between them. The CDR3 runs to 14 residues. The CDR3 spells CASWGRGLTGELFF. The CDR3 region has the DNA TGTGCCAGCTGGGGTCGGGGACTCACCGGGGAGCTGTTTTTT.

This clonotype was observed many times. This chain uses TRBV11-3 with TRBJ2-7; TRBD1 matches 8 bases. Trimming took 5 bases from V and 2 from J; bases not matched to a gene: 8. CDR1 and CDR2 (germline): SGHNT, YENEEA. The CDR3 runs 15 residues. CDR3 nucleotides: TGTGCCAGCAGCCAGAAGGGACAGGAACCCTACGAGCAGTACTTC. Translated, it gives CASSQKGQEPYEQYF.

There are many counts of this clonotype. The chain employs TRBV6-1 and TRBJ1-1; unclear D gene. Germline V gene lookup returns CDR1 MNHNS and CDR2 SASEGT. CDR3 size: 14 residues. V lost 6 bases, J lost 1 base, and 12 bases lay in between. CDR3 sequence reads: CASRIVGGNTEAFF. CDR3 in DNA: TGTGCCAGCAGGATCGTGGGCGGGAACACTGAAGCTTTCTTT.

This clonotype has a handful of counts. The V gene is TRBV9, the J gene TRBJ1-3; unclear D gene. Germline V lookup: CDR1 SGDLS, CDR2 YYNGEE. The CDR3 has 17 amino acids. The V and J ends lost 0 bases and 4 bases respectively, with 17 bases between them. The chain's CDR3 is CASSVATENSAGNTIYF. The CDR3 DNA sequence: TGTGCCAGCAGCGTAGCAACAGAGAACAGTGCCGGAAACACCATATATTTT.

The chain links TRBV6-5 to TRBJ1-1; perhaps TRBD1 as D (6 bases). The germline V gene encodes CDR1 MNHEY and CDR2 SVGAGI. The CDR3 runs 16 residues. V was pared by 1 base and J by 1 base, with 13 bases between. CDR3 sequence: CASSYWDGGTNTEAFF. The CDR3 DNA is TGTGCCAGCAGTTACTGGGACGGGGGCACGAACACTGAAGCTTTCTTT.

This clonotype was recorded at least ten times. The rearrangement joins TRBV12-3 or TRBV12-4 to TRBJ1-1; D remains unclear. V dropped 5 bases and J dropped 8 bases, with 15 bases sitting between them. This CDR3 is built from 13 residues. The CDR3 spells CASSPVLGTEAFF. DNA for the CDR3: TGTGCCAGCAGTCCTGTGCTGGGAACGGAAGCTTTCTTT.

This clonotype was seen a handful of times. J is TRBJ1-4 and V is TRBV9, with a weak D call TRBD1 (5 bases). This CDR3 has 14 residues. CDR1 is SGDLS and CDR2 is YYNGEE in the germline V gene. With 1 base removed from V and 7 bases from J, the gap between germline ends came to 11 bases. CDR3 sequence reads: CASSVQGGSEKLFF. CDR3 DNA: TGTGCCAGCAGCGTACAGGGAGGATCTGAAAAACTGTTTTTT.

In its sample, this clonotype was seen many times. V usage is TRBV2 and J usage is TRBJ1-6; D gene unclear. The germline V and J ends were trimmed by 3 bases and 9 bases, with 9 bases remaining between them. CDR1 is SNHLY and CDR2 is FYNNEI in the germline V gene. This CDR3 comprises 13 residues. The CDR3 spells CASSDNPGSPLHF. CDR3 nucleotides: TGTGCCAGCAGTGACAACCCCGGTTCACCCCTCCACTTT.

A word on this clonotype: One junction end disagrees with the germline gene, perhaps due to a read error. The chain combines TRBV12-3 or TRBV12-4 with TRBJ1-2, with 7 bases identical to TRBD1. This CDR3 region has 14 residues. In nucleotides, the CDR3 is TGTGCCAGCAGTTTATCCGGGGACGGAGGGGGCTACGCCTTC. Protein sequence: CASSLSGDGGGYAF.

The chain uses TRBV20-1 and TRBJ2-1; 8 bases align to TRBD2. The V segment lost 6 bases and the J segment 7 bases; nucleotides outside the gene matches: 14. From germline, CDR1 is DFQATT and CDR2 SNEGSKA (reference sequence). There are 15 residues in the CDR3. CDR3 loop: CSASKSGRGENEQFF. Written as DNA, the CDR3 is TGCAGTGCAAGTAAAAGCGGGAGAGGGGAAAATGAGCAGTTCTTC.

Remarks on this clonotype: At one of its ends the junction is not consistent with the germline gene, which may arise from a read error. Written as DNA, the CDR3 is TGTGCCAGCAGCAAACAGGGTGGGGTTGGTAATTCACCCTTCCACTTT. Amino acids: CASSKQGGVGNSPFHF. The chain uses TRBV12-3 or TRBV12-4 and TRBJ1-6; a weak D match, TRBD1 (6 bases). There are 16 residues in the CDR3.

This clonotype showed up just a few times. The CDR3: CASSLSLGPVTQYF. In DNA, the CDR3 is TGTGCCAGCAGCTTGAGCCTAGGCCCAGTTACGCAGTATTTT. The chain has TRBV5-6 and TRBJ2-3, with unresolved D. CDR1 SGHDT and CDR2 YYEEEE come from the germline V gene. Trimming took 1 base from V and 8 from J, leaving 14 bases between them. The CDR3 totals 14 residues.

This clonotype came up many times. The gene calls are TRBV3-1 and TRBJ2-4, with D possibly being TRBD2 (5 bases). The V and J ends lost 4 bases and 3 bases respectively, with 13 bases between them. The CDR3 is made up of 15 amino acids. Per germline, CDR1 LGHDT and CDR2 YNNKEL (reference sequence). The CDR3 DNA sequence: TGTGCCAGCAGCCGCCTGGACCGGGGCAAAAACATTCAGTACTTC. This encodes CASSRLDRGKNIQYF.